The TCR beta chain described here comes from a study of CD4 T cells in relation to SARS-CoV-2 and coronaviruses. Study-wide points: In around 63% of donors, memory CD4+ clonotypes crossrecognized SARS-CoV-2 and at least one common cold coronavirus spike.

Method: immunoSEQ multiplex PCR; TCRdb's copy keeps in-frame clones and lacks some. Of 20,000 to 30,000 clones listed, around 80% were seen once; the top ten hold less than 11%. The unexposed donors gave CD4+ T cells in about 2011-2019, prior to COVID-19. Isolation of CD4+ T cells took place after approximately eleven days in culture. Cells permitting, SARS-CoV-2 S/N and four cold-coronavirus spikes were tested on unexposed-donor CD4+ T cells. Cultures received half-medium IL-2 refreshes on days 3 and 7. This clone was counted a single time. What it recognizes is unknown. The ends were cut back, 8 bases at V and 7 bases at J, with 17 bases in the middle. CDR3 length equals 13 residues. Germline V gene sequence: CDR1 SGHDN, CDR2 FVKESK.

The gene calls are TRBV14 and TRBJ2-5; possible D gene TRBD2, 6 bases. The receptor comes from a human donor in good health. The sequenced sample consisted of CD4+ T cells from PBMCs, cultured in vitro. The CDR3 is CASRTTAGGTQYF. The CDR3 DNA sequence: TGTGCCAGCCGGACGACAGCCGGGGGGACCCAGTACTTC.